The 8 T cell receptor beta chains below were found in one sample sequenced in a study of blood T cell repertoires in COVID-19. The table came from immunoSEQ multiplex PCR; TCRdb's copy has only in-frame clones and leaves some out. The sample lists 95,000 to 150,000 clones, 77% occurring once. The specimen sequenced was peripheral blood. These TCRs come from a human donor in a cohort sampled during active COVID-19.

V usage is TRBV3-1 (or the pseudogene TRBV3-2) and J usage is TRBJ1-2; a possible D gene is TRBD1 (6 bases). CDR3 length: 12 residues. Germline V gene sequence: CDR1 LGHDT, CDR2 YNNKEL (reference sequence). Trimming removed 8 bases at V and 4 bases at J, with 11 bases between. CDR3 in DNA: TGTGCCAGCCATAGAGGGGGCTATGGCTACACCTTC. Its protein product is CASHRGGYGYTF.

The chain links TRBV9 to TRBJ1-2; 7 bases match TRBD1. Germline CDR1 reads SGDLS; CDR2 reads YYNGEE. CDR3 length equals 16 residues. Trimming took 0 bases from V and 0 from J; bases not matched to a gene: 5. CDR3: CASSVDPGTANYGYTF. CDR3 in DNA: TGTGCCAGCAGCGTAGACCCCGGGACAGCTAACTATGGCTACACCTTC.

The genes are TRBV5-6 and TRBJ1-1; tentative D call: TRBD1 (6 bases). V shed 3 bases and J shed 3 bases, with 12 bases lying between them. There are 14 residues in the CDR3. Germline loops: CDR1 SGHDT, CDR2 YYEEEE. CDR3 DNA sequence: TGTGCCAGCAGCTATATACAGGGACACACTGAAGCTTTCTTT. Translated: CASSYIQGHTEAFF.

This sequence joins TRBV14 and TRBJ2-1, with D perhaps matching TRBD2 (6 bases). This CDR3 spans 15 amino acids. V was pared by 3 bases and J by 0 bases, with 9 bases between. From germline, CDR1 is SGHDN and CDR2 FVKESK. This CDR3 is CASSHLGSSYNEQFF. Here the CDR3 DNA reads TGTGCCAGCAGCCATCTCGGGAGCTCCTACAATGAGCAGTTCTTC.

J is TRBJ1-1 and V is TRBV28; possible D gene TRBD1, 5 bases. Between the trimmed V and J ends, which lost 5 bases and 4 bases, there was a span of 8 bases. CDR3 length equals 12 residues. Germline values: CDR1 MDHEN, CDR2 SYDVKM. CDR3 loop: CASSRGGTEAFF. The CDR3 DNA follows: TGTGCCAGCAGTCGGGGGGGCACTGAAGCTTTCTTT.

This chain joins TRBV7-8 and TRBJ2-7; D possibly corresponds to TRBD2 (7 bases). The V gene's germline CDR1 is SGHVS and CDR2 FQNEAQ. V dropped 5 bases and J dropped 2 bases, with 13 bases sitting between them. The CDR3 totals 14 residues. The CDR3 region has the DNA TGTGCCAGCAGCCTAAGGGGGGGGACCTACGAGCAGTACTTC. It specifies CASSLRGGTYEQYF.

The chain combines TRBV12-3 or TRBV12-4 with TRBJ1-2; TRBD1 is a possible D gene (5 bases). V was trimmed by 2 bases and J by 12 bases, leaving 10 bases between them. CDR3 size: 11 residues. The CDR3 loop reads CASSLQGFDTF. The CDR3 DNA sequence: TGTGCCAGCAGTTTACAGGGTTTCGACACCTTC.

This chain links TRBV7-9 with TRBJ2-3, with D tentatively TRBD2 (7 bases). This CDR3 has 16 amino acids. V lost 4 bases and J 2 bases, leaving 16 bases between the germline ends. The germline CDR1 and CDR2 sequences are SEHNR and FQNEAQ (reference sequence). The CDR3 here is CASSSLSGGHTDTQYF. CDR3 in DNA: TGTGCCAGCAGCTCCCTATCGGGGGGCCACACAGATACGCAGTATTTT.